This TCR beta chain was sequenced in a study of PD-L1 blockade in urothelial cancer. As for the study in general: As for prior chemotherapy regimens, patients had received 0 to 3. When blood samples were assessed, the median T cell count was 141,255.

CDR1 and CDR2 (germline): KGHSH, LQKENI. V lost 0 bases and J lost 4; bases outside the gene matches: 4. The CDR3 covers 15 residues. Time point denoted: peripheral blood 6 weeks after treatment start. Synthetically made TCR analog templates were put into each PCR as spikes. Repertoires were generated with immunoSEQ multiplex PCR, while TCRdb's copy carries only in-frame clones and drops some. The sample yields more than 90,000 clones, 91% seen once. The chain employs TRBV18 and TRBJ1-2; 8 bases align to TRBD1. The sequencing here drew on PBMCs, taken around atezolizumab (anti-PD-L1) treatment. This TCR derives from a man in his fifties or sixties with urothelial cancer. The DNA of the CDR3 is TGTGCCAGCTCACCACCTATGGGACAGGTCTATGGCTACACCTTC. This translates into CASSPPMGQVYGYTF.